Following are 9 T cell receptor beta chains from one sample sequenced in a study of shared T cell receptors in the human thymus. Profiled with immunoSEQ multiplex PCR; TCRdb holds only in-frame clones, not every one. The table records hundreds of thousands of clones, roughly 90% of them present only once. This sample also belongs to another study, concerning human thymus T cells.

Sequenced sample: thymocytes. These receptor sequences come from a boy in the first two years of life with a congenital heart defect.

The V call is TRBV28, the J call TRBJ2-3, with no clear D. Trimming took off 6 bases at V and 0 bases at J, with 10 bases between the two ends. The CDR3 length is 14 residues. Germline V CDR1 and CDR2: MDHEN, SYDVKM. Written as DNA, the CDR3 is TGTGCCAGCAGCCCCATCTATAGCACAGATACGCAGTATTTT. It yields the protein CASSPIYSTDTQYF.

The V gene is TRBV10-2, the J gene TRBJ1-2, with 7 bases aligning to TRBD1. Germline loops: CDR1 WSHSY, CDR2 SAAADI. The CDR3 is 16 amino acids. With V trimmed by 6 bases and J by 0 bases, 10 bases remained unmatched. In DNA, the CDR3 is TGCGCCAGCAGCGGGGAGCCAGGGGGTTCTAACTATGGCTACACCTTC. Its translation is CASSGEPGGSNYGYTF.

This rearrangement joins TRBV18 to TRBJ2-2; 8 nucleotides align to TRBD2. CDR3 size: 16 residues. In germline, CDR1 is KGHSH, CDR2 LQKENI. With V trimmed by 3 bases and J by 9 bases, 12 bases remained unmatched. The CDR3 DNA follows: TGTGCCAGCTCACCGCCGCCGGGGACTAGAGGCCGGGAGCTGTTTTTT. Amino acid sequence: CASSPPPGTRGRELFF. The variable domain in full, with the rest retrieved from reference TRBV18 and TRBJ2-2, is NAGVMQNPRHLVRRRGQEARLRCSPMKGHSHVYWYRQLPEEGLKFMVYLQKENIIDESGMPKERFSAEFPKEGPSILRIQQVVRGDSAAYFCASSPPPGTRGRELFFGEGSRLTVL.

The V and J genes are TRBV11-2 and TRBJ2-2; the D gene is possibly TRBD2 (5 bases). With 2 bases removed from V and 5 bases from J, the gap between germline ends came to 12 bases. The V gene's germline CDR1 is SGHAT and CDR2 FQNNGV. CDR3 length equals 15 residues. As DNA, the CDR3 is TGTGCCAGCAGCTTAAGGGCTAGCCCGACCGGGGAGCTGTTTTTT. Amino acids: CASSLRASPTGELFF.

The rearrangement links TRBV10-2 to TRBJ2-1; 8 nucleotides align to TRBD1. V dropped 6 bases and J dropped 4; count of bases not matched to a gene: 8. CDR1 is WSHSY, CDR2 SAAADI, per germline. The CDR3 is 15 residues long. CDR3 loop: CASSNHRGDYNEQFF. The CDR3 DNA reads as TGCGCCAGCAGCAACCACAGGGGGGATTACAATGAGCAGTTCTTC.

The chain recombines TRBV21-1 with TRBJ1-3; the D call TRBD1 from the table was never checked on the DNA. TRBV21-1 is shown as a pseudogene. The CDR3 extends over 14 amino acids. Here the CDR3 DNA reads TGTGCCAGCCCCCCCAGGGCTGCTGGAAACACCATATATTTT. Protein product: CASPPRAAGNTIYF.

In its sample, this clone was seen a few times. The CDR3 region has the DNA TGTGCCAGCAGCTGGCCTGGGGCGGGGGCGTCGGGGGCCAACGTCCTGACTTTC. It encodes CASSWPGAGASGANVLTF. The genes are TRBV5-4 and TRBJ2-6, with D tentatively TRBD2 (7 bases). Trimming pared 3 bases from V and 4 bases from J, leaving 20 bases between. Germline-derived CDR1 and CDR2 are SGHNT and YYREEE (reference sequence). This CDR3 is built from 18 residues. Complete variable domain (other parts from reference TRBV5-4 and TRBJ2-6): ETGVTQSPTHLIKTRGQQVTLRCSSQSGHNTVSWYQQALGQGPQFIFQYYREEENGRGNFPPRFSGLQFPNYSSELNVNALELDDSALYLCASSWPGAGASGANVLTFGAGSRLTVL.

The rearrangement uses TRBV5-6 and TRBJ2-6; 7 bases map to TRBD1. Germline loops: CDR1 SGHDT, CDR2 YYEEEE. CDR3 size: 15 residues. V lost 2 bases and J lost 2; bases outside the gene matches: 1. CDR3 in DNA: TGTGCCAGCAGCTTCAGGGGGACTGGGGCCAACGTCCTGACTTTC. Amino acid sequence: CASSFRGTGANVLTF.

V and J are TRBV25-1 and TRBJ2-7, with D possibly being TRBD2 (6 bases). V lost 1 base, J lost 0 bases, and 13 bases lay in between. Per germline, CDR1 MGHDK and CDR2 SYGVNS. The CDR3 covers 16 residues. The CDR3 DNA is TGTGCCAGCAGTGAATTGGATAGCGGTAGCTCCTACGAGCAGTACTTC. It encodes CASSELDSGSSYEQYF.